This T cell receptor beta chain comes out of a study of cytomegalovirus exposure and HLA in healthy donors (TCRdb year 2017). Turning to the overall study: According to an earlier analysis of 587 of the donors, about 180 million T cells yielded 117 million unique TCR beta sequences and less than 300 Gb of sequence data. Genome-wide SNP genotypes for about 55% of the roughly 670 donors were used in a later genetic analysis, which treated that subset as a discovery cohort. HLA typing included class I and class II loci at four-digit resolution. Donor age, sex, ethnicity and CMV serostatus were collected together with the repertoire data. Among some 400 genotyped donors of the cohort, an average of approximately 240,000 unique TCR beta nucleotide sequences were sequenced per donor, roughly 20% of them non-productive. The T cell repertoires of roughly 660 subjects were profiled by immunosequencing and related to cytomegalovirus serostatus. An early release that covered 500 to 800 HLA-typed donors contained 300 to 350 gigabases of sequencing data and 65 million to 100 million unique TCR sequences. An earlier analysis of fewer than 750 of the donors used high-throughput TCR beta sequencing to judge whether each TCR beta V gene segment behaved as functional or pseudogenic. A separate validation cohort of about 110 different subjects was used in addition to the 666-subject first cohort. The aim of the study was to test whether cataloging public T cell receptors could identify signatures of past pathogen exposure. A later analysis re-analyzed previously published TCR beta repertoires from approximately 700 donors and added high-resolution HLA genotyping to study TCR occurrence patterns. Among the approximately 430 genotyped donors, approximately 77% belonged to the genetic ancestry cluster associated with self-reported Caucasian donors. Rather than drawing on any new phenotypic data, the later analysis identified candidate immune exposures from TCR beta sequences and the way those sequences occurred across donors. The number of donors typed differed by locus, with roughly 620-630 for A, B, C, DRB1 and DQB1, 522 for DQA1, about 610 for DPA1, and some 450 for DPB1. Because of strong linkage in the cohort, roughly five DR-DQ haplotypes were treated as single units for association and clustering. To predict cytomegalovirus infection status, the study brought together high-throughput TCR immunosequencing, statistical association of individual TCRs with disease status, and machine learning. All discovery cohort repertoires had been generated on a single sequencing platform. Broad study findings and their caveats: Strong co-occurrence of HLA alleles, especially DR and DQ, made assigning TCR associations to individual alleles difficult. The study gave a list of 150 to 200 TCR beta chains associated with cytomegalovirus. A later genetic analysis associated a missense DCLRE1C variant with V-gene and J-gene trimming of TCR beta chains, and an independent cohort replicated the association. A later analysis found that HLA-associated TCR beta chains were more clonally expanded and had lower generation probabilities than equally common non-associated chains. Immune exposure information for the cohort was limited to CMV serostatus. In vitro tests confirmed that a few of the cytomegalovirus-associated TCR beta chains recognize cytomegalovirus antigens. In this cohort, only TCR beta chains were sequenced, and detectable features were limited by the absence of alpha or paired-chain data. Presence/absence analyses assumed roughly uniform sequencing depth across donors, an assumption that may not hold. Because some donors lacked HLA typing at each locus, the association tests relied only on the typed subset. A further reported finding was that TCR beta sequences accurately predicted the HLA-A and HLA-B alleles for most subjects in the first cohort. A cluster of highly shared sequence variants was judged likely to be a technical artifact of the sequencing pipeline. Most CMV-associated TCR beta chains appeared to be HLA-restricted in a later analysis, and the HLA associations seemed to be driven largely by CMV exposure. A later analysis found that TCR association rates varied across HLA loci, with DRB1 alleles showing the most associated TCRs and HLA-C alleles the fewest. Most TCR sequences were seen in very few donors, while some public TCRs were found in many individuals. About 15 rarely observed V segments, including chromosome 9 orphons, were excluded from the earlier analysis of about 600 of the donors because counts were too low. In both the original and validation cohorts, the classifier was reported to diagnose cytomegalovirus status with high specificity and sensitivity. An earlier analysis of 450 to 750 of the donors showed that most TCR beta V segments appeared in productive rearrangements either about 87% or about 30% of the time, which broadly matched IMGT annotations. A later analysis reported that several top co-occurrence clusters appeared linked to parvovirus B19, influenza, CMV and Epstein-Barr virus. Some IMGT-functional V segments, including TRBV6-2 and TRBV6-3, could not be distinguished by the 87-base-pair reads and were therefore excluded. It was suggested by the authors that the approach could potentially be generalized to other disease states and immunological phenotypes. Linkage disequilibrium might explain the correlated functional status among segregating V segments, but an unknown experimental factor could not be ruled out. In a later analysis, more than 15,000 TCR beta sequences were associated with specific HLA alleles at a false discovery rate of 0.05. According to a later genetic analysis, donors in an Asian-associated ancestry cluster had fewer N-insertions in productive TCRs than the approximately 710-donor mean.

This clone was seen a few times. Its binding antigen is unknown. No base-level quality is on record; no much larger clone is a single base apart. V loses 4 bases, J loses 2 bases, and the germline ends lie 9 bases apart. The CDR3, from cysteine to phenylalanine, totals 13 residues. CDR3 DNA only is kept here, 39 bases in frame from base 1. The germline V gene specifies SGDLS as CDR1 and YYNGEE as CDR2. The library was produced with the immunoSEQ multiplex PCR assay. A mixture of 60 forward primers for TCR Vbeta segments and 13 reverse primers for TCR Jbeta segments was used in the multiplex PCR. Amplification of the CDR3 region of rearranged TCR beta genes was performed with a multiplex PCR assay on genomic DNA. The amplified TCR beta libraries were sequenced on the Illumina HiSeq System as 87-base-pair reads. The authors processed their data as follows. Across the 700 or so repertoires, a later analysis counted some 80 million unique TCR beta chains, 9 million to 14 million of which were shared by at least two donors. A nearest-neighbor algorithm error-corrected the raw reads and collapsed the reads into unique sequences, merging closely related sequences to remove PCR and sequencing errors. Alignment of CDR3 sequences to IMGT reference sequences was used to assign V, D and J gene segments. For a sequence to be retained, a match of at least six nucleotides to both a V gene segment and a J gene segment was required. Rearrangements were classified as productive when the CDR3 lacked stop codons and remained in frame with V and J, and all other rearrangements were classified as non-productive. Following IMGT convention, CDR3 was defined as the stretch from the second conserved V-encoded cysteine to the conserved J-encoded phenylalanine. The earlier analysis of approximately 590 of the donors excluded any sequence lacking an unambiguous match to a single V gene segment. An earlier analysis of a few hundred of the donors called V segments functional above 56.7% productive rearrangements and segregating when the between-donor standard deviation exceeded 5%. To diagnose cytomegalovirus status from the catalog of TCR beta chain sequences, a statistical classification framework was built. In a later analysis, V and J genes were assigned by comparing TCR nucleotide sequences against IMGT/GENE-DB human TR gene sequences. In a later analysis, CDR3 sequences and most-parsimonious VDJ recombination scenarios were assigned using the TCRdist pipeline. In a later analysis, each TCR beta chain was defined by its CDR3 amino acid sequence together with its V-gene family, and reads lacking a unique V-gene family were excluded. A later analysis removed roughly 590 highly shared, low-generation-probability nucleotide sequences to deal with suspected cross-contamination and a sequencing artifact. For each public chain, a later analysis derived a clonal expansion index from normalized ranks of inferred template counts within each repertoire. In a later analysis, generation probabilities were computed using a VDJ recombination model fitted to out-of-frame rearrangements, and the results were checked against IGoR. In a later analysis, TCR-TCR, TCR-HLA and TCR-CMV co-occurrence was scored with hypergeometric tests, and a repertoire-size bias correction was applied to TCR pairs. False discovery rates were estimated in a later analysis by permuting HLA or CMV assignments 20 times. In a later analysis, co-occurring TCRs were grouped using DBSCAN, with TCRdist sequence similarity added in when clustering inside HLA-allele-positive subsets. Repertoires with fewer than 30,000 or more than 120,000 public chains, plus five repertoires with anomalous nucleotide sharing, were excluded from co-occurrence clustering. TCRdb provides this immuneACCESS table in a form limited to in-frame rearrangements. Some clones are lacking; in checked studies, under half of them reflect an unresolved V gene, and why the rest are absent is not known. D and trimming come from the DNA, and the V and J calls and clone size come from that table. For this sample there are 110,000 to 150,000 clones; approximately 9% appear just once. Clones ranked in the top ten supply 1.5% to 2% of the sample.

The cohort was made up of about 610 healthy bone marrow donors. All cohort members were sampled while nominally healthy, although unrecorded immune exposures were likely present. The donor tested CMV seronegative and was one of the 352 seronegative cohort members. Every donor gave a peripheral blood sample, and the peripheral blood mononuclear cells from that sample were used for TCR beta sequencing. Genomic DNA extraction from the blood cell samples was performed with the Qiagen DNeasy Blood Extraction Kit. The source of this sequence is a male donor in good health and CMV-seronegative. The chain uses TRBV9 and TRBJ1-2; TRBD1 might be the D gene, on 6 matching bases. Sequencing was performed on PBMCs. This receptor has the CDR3 CASSMDRNYGYTF. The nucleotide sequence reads TGTGCCAGCAGCATGGACAGAAACTATGGCTACACCTTC.